This T cell receptor (beta chain) was captured in a study of OX40 agonist ivuxolimab in advanced cancers. Assay used: immunoSEQ multiplex PCR; TCRdb lists only in-frame clones, some missing. The sample yields 53,000 or so clones, approximately 86% seen once. Cycle 7 day 1, cycle 4 day 1, and baseline were the timepoints at which blood was sampled. The input for sequencing was CD4+ or CD8+ T cells sorted from blood, taken in a trial of the OX40 agonist ivuxolimab. The sequence was collected from an adult with an advanced solid tumor such as melanoma, head and neck, liver or kidney cancer.

CDR3 amino acids: CAVQGLGGDTQYF. DNA for the CDR3: TGTGCCGTCCAGGGACTGGGGGGAGATACGCAGTATTTT. The chain joins TRBV6-5 to TRBJ2-3; the D gene is possibly TRBD2 (6 bases). V was trimmed by 11 bases and J by 5 bases, leaving 17 bases between them. Germline-derived CDR1 and CDR2 are MNHEY and SVGAGI. The CDR3 length is 13 residues.